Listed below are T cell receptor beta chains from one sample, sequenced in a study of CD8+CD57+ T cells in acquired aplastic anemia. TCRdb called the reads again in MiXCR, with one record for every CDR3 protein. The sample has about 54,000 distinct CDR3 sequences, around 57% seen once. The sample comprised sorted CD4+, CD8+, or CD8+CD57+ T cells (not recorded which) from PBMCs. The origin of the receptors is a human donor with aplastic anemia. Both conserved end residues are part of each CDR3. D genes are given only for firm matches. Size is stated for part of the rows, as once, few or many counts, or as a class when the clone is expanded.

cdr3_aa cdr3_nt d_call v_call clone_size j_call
CAISASLGNEAFF TGTGCCATCAGTGCAAGTTTAGGGAACGAAGCTTTCTTT NA TRBV10-3 NA TRBJ1-1
CASSSGPRWGELFF TGTGCCAGTAGTTCAGGGCCTCGGTGGGGGGAGCTGTTTTTT NA TRBV19 many TRBJ2-2
CATSAGANYGYTF TGTGCCACTTCCGCAGGGGCTAACTATGGCTACACCTTC NA TRBV24-1 NA TRBJ1-2
CAISETDRGTYQPQHF TGTGCCATCAGTGAGACGGACAGGGGGACCTATCAGCCCCAGCATTTT TRBD1 TRBV10-3 NA TRBJ1-5
CATSLRGATYEQYF TGTGCCACCAGCCTTAGGGGAGCAACCTACGAGCAGTACTTC NA TRBV15 NA TRBJ2-7
CSVGKGRDTEAFF TGCAGCGTTGGAAAGGGGCGCGACACTGAAGCTTTCTTT NA TRBV29-1 NA TRBJ1-1
CATSLTGDYNEQFF TGTGCCACCAGTTTGACAGGGGATTACAATGAGCAGTTCTTC TRBD1 TRBV24-1 NA TRBJ2-1
CASSPNGAGGRNEQFF TGTGCCAGTAGCCCCAACGGCGCGGGGGGCCGTAATGAGCAGTTCTTC TRBD2 TRBV19 NA TRBJ2-1
CASSLAGSQETQYF TGTGCCAGCAGCTTGGCAGGGTCCCAAGAGACCCAGTACTTC NA TRBV7-7 NA TRBJ2-5
CASSSEQGSYEQYF TGTGCCAGCAGCTCCGAACAGGGTTCCTACGAGCAGTACTTC NA TRBV5-4 many TRBJ2-7
CASSVEVGGQPQHF TGTGCCAGCAGCGTAGAGGTGGGCGGTCAGCCCCAGCATTTT NA TRBV9 NA TRBJ1-5
CASSERDGGWETQYF TGTGCCAGCAGTGAAAGGGACGGGGGATGGGAGACCCAGTACTTC NA TRBV6-1 NA TRBJ2-5
CASSLGISTDTQYF TGTGCCAGCAGCCTTGGTATAAGCACAGATACGCAGTATTTT NA TRBV27 NA TRBJ2-3
CASSLRQGYNEQFF TGCGCCAGCAGCTTACGACAGGGCTACAATGAGCAGTTCTTC TRBD1 TRBV5-1 many TRBJ2-1
CASRRDFQETQYF TGTGCCAGCAGAAGGGACTTTCAAGAGACCCAGTACTTC NA TRBV2 NA TRBJ2-5
CASTPGQGADGYTF TGTGCCAGCACCCCGGGACAGGGGGCGGATGGCTACACCTTC TRBD1 TRBV6-1 NA TRBJ1-2
CVSSVQGAPGGTEAFF TGTGTCAGCAGCGTCCAGGGGGCGCCCGGGGGAACTGAAGCTTTCTTT TRBD1 TRBV7-3 once TRBJ1-1
CASSANSGAETQYF TGTGCCAGCAGCGCGAACTCGGGGGCGGAGACCCAGTACTTC NA TRBV9 few TRBJ2-5
CASSESPEETQYF TGTGCCAGCAGTGAATCGCCTGAAGAGACCCAGTACTTC NA TRBV6-4 NA TRBJ2-5
CSVDRGVAQYF TGCAGCGTTGATCGGGGGGTGGCCCAGTACTTC TRBD2 TRBV29-1 few TRBJ2-5
CASSLDGTGHRPQHF TGTGCCAGCAGCTTAGATGGGACAGGACATCGGCCCCAGCATTTT TRBD1 TRBV11-2 few TRBJ1-5
CASSERVTGGSGNTIYF TGTGCCAGCAGTGAACGCGTGACAGGGGGCTCTGGAAACACCATATATTTT TRBD1 TRBV25-1 few TRBJ1-3
CAISESVGGPITSSPLHF TGTGCCATCAGTGAGTCGGTGGGGGGTCCTATAACTTCATCACCCCTCCACTTT NA TRBV10-3 NA TRBJ1-6
CSVEGEKGGYNEQFF TGCAGCGTTGAGGGGGAAAAGGGGGGATACAATGAGCAGTTCTTC NA TRBV29-1 NA TRBJ2-1
CAITQGPDGTSGANVLTF TGTGCCATCACCCAAGGGCCAGACGGAACCTCTGGGGCCAACGTCCTGACTTTC NA TRBV10-3 many TRBJ2-6
CASSLADRETYEQYF TGTGCCAGCAGCTTGGCAGACAGGGAAACCTACGAGCAGTACTTC TRBD1 TRBV5-5 NA TRBJ2-7
CASRAGFYQGETQYF TGCGCCAGCAGGGCGGGTTTTTACCAAGGAGAGACCCAGTACTTC NA TRBV2 NA TRBJ2-5
CSAVRTSRERETQYF TGCAGTGCCGTAAGGACTAGCAGGGAGAGAGAGACCCAGTACTTC TRBD2 TRBV20-1 many TRBJ2-5
CASSPWKNTEAFF TGTGCCAGCTCCCCCTGGAAGAACACTGAAGCTTTCTTT NA TRBV18 NA TRBJ1-1
CASRGRGHQPQHF TGCGCCAGCAGAGGCAGGGGACACCAGCCCCAGCATTTT NA TRBV10-1 NA TRBJ1-5
CASSYEDRDTQYF TGTGCCAGCAGTTACGAAGATAGGGATACGCAGTATTTT NA TRBV6-2/TRBV6-3 few TRBJ2-3
CSARKTTGYGYTF TGCAGTGCGAGAAAGACTACAGGGTATGGCTACACCTTC NA TRBV20-1 NA TRBJ1-2
CASSLSAGPYGEAFF TGTGCCAGCAGCTTATCTGCAGGACCTTACGGTGAAGCTTTCTTT NA TRBV7-8 NA TRBJ1-1
CASSLDGGSYNEQFF TGCGCCAGCAGCTTGGATGGAGGGTCCTACAATGAGCAGTTCTTC NA TRBV5-1 many TRBJ2-1
CASSESGNQPQHF TGTGCCAGCAGTGAGTCCGGGAATCAGCCCCAGCATTTT NA TRBV25-1 NA TRBJ1-5
CASSPTSGSRQETQYF TGTGCCAGCAGCCCAACCAGCGGGAGTCGACAAGAGACCCAGTACTTC TRBD2 TRBV7-2 NA TRBJ2-5
CASSEWGTNEKLFF TGTGCCAGCAGTGAATGGGGCACTAATGAAAAACTGTTTTTT NA TRBV25-1 NA TRBJ1-4
CASSFSGSYEQYF TGTGCCAGCAGCTTCAGTGGGTCCTACGAGCAGTACTTC NA TRBV7-2 medium-sized TRBJ2-7
CASSPGQGHEQYF TGTGCCAGCAGTCCAGGACAGGGGCACGAGCAGTACTTC TRBD1 TRBV27 many TRBJ2-7
CSAPEADRSYNEQFF TGCAGTGCCCCAGAGGCCGACAGGAGCTACAATGAGCAGTTCTTC NA TRBV20-1 NA TRBJ2-1
CASLTLDRGRGYTF TGTGCCAGCCTAACCCTAGACAGAGGTCGAGGCTACACCTTC NA TRBV2 medium-sized TRBJ1-2
CASSPRQGNYGYTF TGTGCCAGCAGCCCAAGACAGGGCAACTATGGCTACACCTTC TRBD1 TRBV2 NA TRBJ1-2
CASENRGNYGYTF TGTGCCAGCGAAAACAGGGGGAACTATGGCTACACCTTC TRBD1 TRBV2 medium-sized TRBJ1-2
CAIRDGTQSSYNSPLHF TGTGCCATCAGAGACGGGACACAGAGCTCCTATAATTCACCCCTCCACTTT NA TRBV10-3 medium-sized TRBJ1-6
CASSTDRGSEQYF TGTGCCAGCAGCACGGACAGGGGCAGCGAGCAGTACTTC TRBD1 TRBV7-8 NA TRBJ2-7
CASWVGSGYTF TGTGCCAGTTGGGTGGGAAGTGGCTACACCTTC NA TRBV7-9 NA TRBJ1-2
CASSLFGGQPQHF TGCGCCAGCAGCTTGTTTGGCGGTCAGCCCCAGCATTTT NA TRBV5-1 NA TRBJ1-5
CASTKRGYEQYF TGTGCCAGCACCAAGAGAGGGTACGAGCAGTACTTC NA TRBV9 NA TRBJ2-7
CASSSWTGSTDTQYF TGTGCCAGCAGCTCGTGGACAGGGAGCACAGATACGCAGTATTTT TRBD1 TRBV11-2 NA TRBJ2-3
CATSEIDYDEQFF TGTGCCACCAGTGAGATTGACTATGATGAGCAGTTCTTC NA TRBV24-1 few TRBJ2-1
CASRGTGDRNTEAFF TGTGCCAGCAGGGGGACGGGGGACAGAAACACTGAAGCTTTCTTT TRBD1 TRBV2 NA TRBJ1-1
CSVLRGNYGYTF TGCAGCGTGTTGAGGGGGAACTATGGCTACACCTTC NA TRBV29-1 few TRBJ1-2